This TCR beta chain was profiled in a study of T cell repertoires in cytomegalovirus infection. As for the study in general: Through public TCR beta signatures, both CMV infection and matching HLA type were indicated.

General study results and limits: The ex vivo response was dominated by HLA-C-restricted CMV-specific TCR beta clonotypes.

This clonotype was observed a handful of times. What it binds is unknown. Germline CDR1 is SEHNR and CDR2 is FQNEAQ (reference sequence). The CDR3 extends over 14 amino acids. V lost 5 bases, J lost 8 bases, and 18 bases lay in between. Via MiXCR, TCRdb re-called the reads, giving one row per CDR3 protein. The sample comprises 500,000 to 600,000 distinct CDR3 sequences, approximately 15% of which are singletons, and roughly a quarter rests with the top ten. The V and J genes are TRBV7-9 and TRBJ1-1; TRBD1 might be the D (5 bases). Sequenced: CD8+ T cells from PBMCs. The receptor was derived from a human donor in good health (CMV status not recorded). Some clones in this sample may be carry-over from other donors' samples. The CDR3 sequence: CASSIPHGGEEAFF. The CDR3 DNA reads as TGTGCCAGCAGCATCCCACACGGGGGGGAAGAAGCTTTCTTT.